The 28 T cell receptor beta chains below come from one sample, sequenced in a study of Ad26.COV2.S vaccination and SARS-CoV-2 variants. The treatment is: about 20 received Ad26.COV2.S at low or high dose, single or two shots; about 5 received placebo; per-sample allocation not given. On day 63 after the first injection, vaccine and placebo recipients gave samples. The data were produced by immunoSEQ multiplex PCR, yet TCRdb's version contains in-frame clones alone and is incomplete. The repertoire has 380,000 or so clones, roughly 90% of them found once; the top ten carry about 10%. The sample in question was peripheral blood, obtained in a trial of Ad26.COV2.S vaccine versus placebo. The source is a person between 18 and 65 years old who received the Ad26.COV2.S COVID-19 vaccine or a placebo.

The sample holds one count of this clone. J is TRBJ2-1 and V is TRBV4-3, with D possibly matching TRBD2 (6 bases). Germline V gene lookup returns CDR1 LGHNA and CDR2 YSLEER. The germline V and J ends were trimmed by 3 bases and 4 bases, with 19 bases remaining between them. The CDR3 loop spans 17 amino acids. CDR3 sequence (DNA): TGCGCCAGCAGCCAGAGGATCGGGACTGGAGAATACAATGAGCAGTTCTTC. Residues: CASSQRIGTGEYNEQFF.

This rearrangement joins TRBV3-1 (or the pseudogene TRBV3-2) to TRBJ1-1; D perhaps matches TRBD1 (5 bases). Between the trimmed V and J ends, which lost 10 bases and 1 base, there was a span of 13 bases. The CDR3 has 13 residues. From germline, CDR1 is LGHDT and CDR2 YNNKEL (reference sequence). This CDR3 is CATQPQGNTEAFF. CDR3 DNA: TGTGCCACCCAACCTCAGGGGAACACTGAAGCTTTCTTT.

This clone was found a few times. V gene TRBV19 combines with J gene TRBJ1-4, with 7 bases identical to TRBD1. Germline-derived CDR1 and CDR2 are LNHDA and SQIVND (reference sequence). With 7 bases clipped from V and 3 bases from J, the junction kept 5 bases outside the gene matches. The CDR3 totals 14 residues. DNA of the CDR3: TGTGCCAGTATGAGGGGACAGTCTAATGAAAAACTGTTTTTT. Translating it yields CASMRGQSNEKLFF.

The chain is built from TRBV7-9 and TRBJ2-3, with 9 nucleotides matching TRBD1. The CDR3 is made up of 16 amino acids. J gave up 5 bases and V 5 bases, and 11 bases lay outside the gene matches. Germline V lookup: CDR1 SEHNR, CDR2 FQNEAQ (reference sequence). CDR3 DNA: TGTGCCAGCAGCCATACACAGGGGGCTGTGGAAGATACGCAGTATTTT. Translating gives CASSHTQGAVEDTQYF.

The rearrangement links TRBV10-1 to TRBJ2-3; 12 bases agree with TRBD2. The CDR3 runs 18 residues. Losses at the gene ends were 2 bases for V and 4 bases for J; bases not matched to a gene: 10. The germline CDR1 and CDR2 sequences are WNHNN and SYGVQD (reference sequence). This CDR3 is CASSEHYLSSGGADTQYF. The CDR3 bases are TGCGCCAGCAGTGAGCACTATCTTTCTAGCGGGGGGGCAGATACGCAGTATTTT.

This clone was seen a single time. The rearrangement joins TRBV6-2 or TRBV6-3 to TRBJ2-3; 9 bases are a match to TRBD2. V dropped 5 bases and J dropped 0; count of bases not matched to a gene: 6. The CDR3 runs to 16 residues. The germline V gene encodes CDR1 MNHEY and CDR2 SVGEGT. CDR3 protein: CASSLTSGLSTDTQYF. In nucleotides, the CDR3 is TGTGCCAGCAGTCTGACTAGCGGACTTAGCACAGATACGCAGTATTTT.

This chain joins TRBV6-5 and TRBJ2-7; D is undetermined. V was cut by 6 bases and J by 3 bases, with 6 bases left in between. This CDR3 comprises 11 residues. The germline gives CDR1 MNHEY, CDR2 SVGAGI. The CDR3 DNA is TGTGCCAGCAGGTCCTACTACGAGCAGTACTTC. Translation gives CASRSYYEQYF.

The chain recombines TRBV30 with TRBJ2-5; perhaps TRBD2 as D (6 bases). V lost 3 bases and J lost 5, with 13 bases in between. Germline-derived CDR1 and CDR2 are GTSNPN and SVGIG (reference sequence). The CDR3 covers 13 residues. The CDR3 sequence is CAWRYKGGETQYF. In DNA form, the CDR3 reads TGTGCCTGGAGGTATAAAGGAGGGGAGACCCAGTACTTC. Filled out from reference TRBV30 and TRBJ2-5, the complete variable domain reads SQTIHQWPATLVQPVGSPLSLECTVEGTSNPNLYWYRQAAGRGLQLLFYSVGIGQISSEVPQNLSASRPQDRQFILSSKKLLLSDSGFYLCAWRYKGGETQYFGPGTRLLVL.

The CDR3 is CASSQRTGDGYTF. CDR3 bases: TGCGCCAGCAGCCAGAGGACAGGGGATGGCTACACCTTC. The chain recombines TRBV4-1 with TRBJ1-2; 9 bases map to TRBD1. The CDR3 has 13 residues. V dropped 3 bases and J dropped 6; count of bases not matched to a gene: 2. CDR1 is MGHRA, CDR2 YSYEKL, per germline.

The V gene is TRBV6-5, the J gene TRBJ2-7; TRBD1 matches 8 bases. The V and J ends lost 6 bases and 5 bases, in that order; junction bases with no gene match: 6. Germline V gene lookup returns CDR1 MNHEY and CDR2 SVGAGI. The CDR3 extends over 13 amino acids. CDR3 sequence: CASRNRGYHEQYF. CDR3 sequence (DNA): TGTGCCAGCAGAAACAGGGGGTACCACGAGCAGTACTTC.

This chain joins TRBV27 and TRBJ2-5; no definite D call. Germline CDR1 is MNHEY and CDR2 is SMNVEV (reference sequence). Trimming removed 6 bases at V and 1 base at J, with 6 bases between. The length of the CDR3 is 12 residues. CDR3 coding DNA: TGTGCCAGCAGAAGGGCCCAAGAGACCCAGTACTTC. Amino acids: CASRRAQETQYF.

The chain combines TRBV6-1 with TRBJ1-5; perhaps TRBD1 as D (5 bases). V was cut by 2 bases and J by 5 bases, with 10 bases left in between. Germline CDR1 and CDR2: MNHNS and SASEGT. The CDR3 runs 14 residues. CDR3 DNA sequence: TGTGCCAGCAGTGAAACGAGGGGATATCAGCCCCAGCATTTT. This encodes CASSETRGYQPQHF.

This chain connects TRBV28 to TRBJ1-3, with TRBD1 identical over 9 bases. This CDR3 has 16 amino acids. The trim removed 5 bases at V and 1 base at J, leaving 6 bases unmatched. CDR1 and CDR2 (germline): MDHEN, SYDVKM. CDR3 nucleotides: TGTGCCAGCAGTCTAGGACAGGGGCCGTCTGGAAACACCATATATTTT. Its protein product is CASSLGQGPSGNTIYF. Filled out from reference TRBV28 and TRBJ1-3, the complete variable domain reads DVKVTQSSRYLVKRTGEKVFLECVQDMDHENMFWYRQDPGLGLRLIYFSYDVKMKEKGDIPEGYSVSREKKERFSLILESASTNQTSMYLCASSLGQGPSGNTIYFGEGSWLTVV.

The chain carries TRBV7-2 and TRBJ2-1; maybe TRBD1 (5 bases). Germline V gene sequence: CDR1 SGHTA, CDR2 FQGNSA. This CDR3 contains 14 residues. Deletions cut 5 bases from V and 7 bases from J, with 15 bases between. CDR3 region: CASSAAAGQNEQFF. In nucleotides, the CDR3 is TGTGCCAGCAGCGCTGCGGCAGGGCAAAATGAGCAGTTCTTC.

In nucleotides, the CDR3 is TGCGCCAGCAGTGTGTACGGGACTGAAGCTTTCTTT. It codes for CASSVYGTEAFF. This chain links TRBV10-1 with TRBJ1-1; D is ambiguous. V was cut by 4 bases and J by 5 bases, with 8 bases left in between. The CDR3 is 12 amino acids. CDR1 WNHNN and CDR2 SYGVQD come from the germline V gene (reference sequence).

As concerns this clone: The same CDR3 can be traced to other DNA sequences in this sample. The chain has TRBV27 and TRBJ1-4; the match to TRBD1 covers 9 bases. The CDR3 is 14 residues long. The germline V gene has CDR1 MNHEY and CDR2 SMNVEV (reference sequence). V lost 5 bases, J lost 8 bases, and 6 bases stayed unmatched. The DNA for the CDR3 is TGTGCCAGCAGTCCCGGGACAGGGTCGGAAAAACTGTTTTTT. Protein: CASSPGTGSEKLFF.

This clone was picked up a small number of times. The chain is built from TRBV11-2 and TRBJ1-1, with D tentatively TRBD1 (6 bases). Trimming removed 5 bases at V and 0 bases at J, with 13 bases between. Germline CDR1 and CDR2: SGHAT and FQNNGV. The CDR3 is 15 amino acids. The CDR3 protein is CASSISDSMNTEAFF. The CDR3 DNA reads as TGTGCCAGCAGCATATCGGACAGTATGAACACTGAAGCTTTCTTT.

The chain is built from TRBV18 and TRBJ1-1, with TRBD1 matching over 8 bases. Trimming took 8 bases from V and 4 from J; bases not matched to a gene: 6. The germline CDR1 and CDR2 sequences are KGHSH and LQKENI. The CDR3 covers 13 residues. CDR3 sequence: CASQRDRSTEAFF. The CDR3 nucleotides are TGTGCCAGCCAACGGGACAGGAGCACTGAAGCTTTCTTT. Full variable domain (missing parts from reference TRBV18 and TRBJ1-1): NAGVMQNPRHLVRRRGQEARLRCSPMKGHSHVYWYRQLPEEGLKFMVYLQKENIIDESGMPKERFSAEFPKEGPSILRIQQVVRGDSAAYFCASQRDRSTEAFFGQGTRLTVV.

The count of this clone is one. This chain uses TRBV25-1 with TRBJ1-2, with 7 bases that match TRBD1. Trimming took 1 base from V and 4 from J; bases not matched to a gene: 3. The length of the CDR3 is 14 residues. Germline CDR1 MGHDK, CDR2 SYGVNS. CDR3 residues: CASSELGTAYGYTF. Here the CDR3 DNA reads TGTGCCAGCAGTGAATTGGGGACAGCCTATGGCTACACCTTC.

The genes are TRBV28 and TRBJ1-5, with a tentative D call TRBD1 (5 bases). CDR3 length equals 15 residues. Germline CDR1 is MDHEN and CDR2 is SYDVKM. V lost 5 bases, J lost 0 bases, and 11 bases lay in between. CDR3 nucleotides: TGTGCCAGCAGTCGGACACCCTATAGCAATCAGCCCCAGCATTTT. This gives the protein CASSRTPYSNQPQHF.

The chain joins TRBV5-1 to TRBJ2-7; 7 nucleotides agree with TRBD1. The germline V gene has CDR1 SGHRS and CDR2 YFSETQ. The CDR3 runs to 14 residues. Unmatched junction bases numbered 4, after V lost 1 base and J lost 3 bases. The CDR3 nucleotides read TGCGCCAGCAGCTTGATGGGGACAGTCTACGAGCAGTACTTC. Amino acid sequence: CASSLMGTVYEQYF. The complete variable domain, with remaining parts taken from reference TRBV5-1 and TRBJ2-7, reads KAGVTQTPRYLIKTRGQQVTLSCSPISGHRSVSWYQQTPGQGLQFLFEYFSETQRNKGNFPGRFSGRQFSNSRSEMNVSTLELGDSALYLCASSLMGTVYEQYFGPGTRLTVT.

The rearrangement uses TRBV11-1 and TRBJ2-3, with D uncertain. Germline lookup yields CDR1 SGHAT and CDR2 FQDESV (reference sequence). Trimming removed 3 bases from V and 6 bases from J, with 13 bases in between. CDR3 length: 14 amino acids. The CDR3 DNA reads as TGTGCCAGCAGCTTGGTGACCCACGAGGATACGCAGTATTTT. As protein: CASSLVTHEDTQYF.

The CDR3 loop reads CASSLASGEGAPYEQYF. Here the CDR3 DNA reads TGTGCCAGCAGCTTAGCGTCCGGGGAAGGAGCCCCCTACGAGCAGTACTTC. The rearrangement joins TRBV11-1 to TRBJ2-7; possible D gene TRBD2, 5 bases. This CDR3 is 17 amino acids long. Trimming shortened V by 0 bases and J by 2 bases, and 17 bases separated the two germline ends. Per the germline V gene, CDR1 is SGHAT and CDR2 is FQDESV (reference sequence).

This chain joins TRBV7-3 and TRBJ1-3; 12 bases fit TRBD1. There are 16 residues in the CDR3. Germline values: CDR1 SGHTA, CDR2 FQGTGA. V shed 0 bases, J shed 4 bases, and the junction held 1 base outside the gene matches. DNA for the CDR3: TGTGCCAGCAGCTTAACGGGACAGGGGGCCGGAAACACCATATATTTT. This codes for CASSLTGQGAGNTIYF. The whole variable domain, remainder taken from reference TRBV7-3 and TRBJ1-3, is GAGVSQTPSNKVTEKGKYVELRCDPISGHTALYWYRQSLGQGPEFLIYFQGTGAADDSGLPNDRFFAVRPEGSVSTLKIQRTERGDSAVYLCASSLTGQGAGNTIYFGEGSWLTVV.

This clone was detected only once. V usage is TRBV28 and J usage is TRBJ1-2; D uncertain. CDR3 length equals 11 residues. Per germline, CDR1 MDHEN and CDR2 SYDVKM. Trimming removed 7 bases from V and 3 bases from J, with 6 bases in between. For the CDR3, the DNA is TGTGCCAGCACTAGTTACTATGGCTACACCTTC. Translating it yields CASTSYYGYTF.

This chain uses TRBV5-1 with TRBJ1-6; TRBD1 is a possible D gene (6 bases). The CDR3 is 14 residues long. Germline V gives CDR1 SGHRS, CDR2 YFSETQ. V lost 1 base, J lost 10 bases, and 12 bases lay in between. CDR3 in amino acids: CASSLNRVESPLHF. In DNA form, the CDR3 reads TGCGCCAGCAGCTTGAACAGGGTGGAATCACCCCTCCACTTT.

The chain is built from TRBV30 and TRBJ1-6, with D hard to call. Trimming removed 0 bases from V and 7 bases from J, with 7 bases in between. The CDR3 has 13 residues. Germline V lookup: CDR1 GTSNPN, CDR2 SVGIG (reference sequence). In nucleotides, the CDR3 is TGTGCCTGGAGTGTAGAGGGAAATTCACCCCTCCACTTT. This codes for CAWSVEGNSPLHF.

The V gene is TRBV4-3, the J gene TRBJ2-1, with 8 nucleotides matching TRBD2. With 0 bases clipped from V and 4 bases from J, the junction kept 5 bases outside the gene matches. Germline V gene data show CDR1 as LGHNA and CDR2 as YSLEER. The CDR3 is 16 amino acids. The CDR3 DNA follows: TGCGCCAGCAGCCAAGAGAGGCTAGCGGGTTACAATGAGCAGTTCTTC. Translating gives CASSQERLAGYNEQFF.